This is a list of T cell receptor beta chains from one sample in a study of cytomegalovirus exposure and HLA in healthy donors. Profiling relied on immunoSEQ multiplex PCR, and the TCRdb table lists in-frame clones only, not all of them. The sample contains about 150,000 clones, around 72% of which appear only once. The sequenced sample consisted of PBMCs. Receptors were obtained from a man in his forties or fifties in good health and CMV-seropositive. Both conserved end residues are part of each CDR3. D genes are given only for firm matches. Expanded clones get a size class; other rows say once, few or many, or leave the size out.

CDR3nt: TGTGCCAGCAGCCACCTAGCGGTCTACGAGCAGTACTTC
CDR3aa: CASSHLAVYEQYF
v_gene: TRBV28
d_gene: TRBD2
j_gene: TRBJ2-7
abundance: NA

CDR3nt: TGTGCCAGCAGTTTACCCGGACAGTACTCTGGAAACACCATATATTTT
CDR3aa: CASSLPGQYSGNTIYF
v_gene: TRBV28
d_gene: NA
j_gene: TRBJ1-3
abundance: NA

CDR3nt: TGTGCCAGCAGCGACAGTGAATTCTCTGGAAACACCATATATTTT
CDR3aa: CASSDSEFSGNTIYF
v_gene: TRBV9
d_gene: NA
j_gene: TRBJ1-3
abundance: NA

CDR3nt: TGTGCCATCAGTGCCCCGGACAGGGGGCGAACTGAAGCTTTCTTT
CDR3aa: CAISAPDRGRTEAFF
v_gene: TRBV10-3
d_gene: TRBD1
j_gene: TRBJ1-1
abundance: NA

CDR3nt: TGTGCCAGCAGCCGACAGGGGTCCGGGGAGCTGTTTTTT
CDR3aa: CASSRQGSGELFF
v_gene: TRBV6-6
d_gene: TRBD1
j_gene: TRBJ2-2
abundance: NA

CDR3nt: TGTGCCAGCAGCCCAGTTGGATTGGGCTCCCAAGAGACCCAGTACTTC
CDR3aa: CASSPVGLGSQETQYF
v_gene: TRBV4-2
d_gene: NA
j_gene: TRBJ2-5
abundance: few

CDR3nt: TGCGCCAGCAGCCAGGCGGGACTAAGACAAGAGACCCAGTACTTC
CDR3aa: CASSQAGLRQETQYF
v_gene: TRBV4-1
d_gene: TRBD2
j_gene: TRBJ2-5
abundance: NA

CDR3nt: TGCGCCAGCAGCTTGGGGGGGCCCAATGAGCAGTTCTTC
CDR3aa: CASSLGGPNEQFF
v_gene: TRBV5-1
d_gene: NA
j_gene: TRBJ2-1
abundance: NA

CDR3nt: TGCGCCACCCAGGGCAGCGGGAGTTCGGGAGAGACCCAGTACTTC
CDR3aa: CATQGSGSSGETQYF
v_gene: TRBV5-1
d_gene: TRBD2
j_gene: TRBJ2-5
abundance: NA

CDR3nt: TGTGCCAGCAGCTTGGGGACTAGCGGAGATACGCAGTATTTT
CDR3aa: CASSLGTSGDTQYF
v_gene: TRBV5-4
d_gene: TRBD2
j_gene: TRBJ2-3
abundance: NA

CDR3nt: TGTGCCCACCCGTTGGGGGGGCGCGGCGAATTCGCTGGAAACACCATATATTTT
CDR3aa: CAHPLGGRGEFAGNTIYF
v_gene: TRBV7-9
d_gene: NA
j_gene: TRBJ1-3
abundance: NA

CDR3nt: TGTGCCAGCTCACTAGGACAGGGAAACACTGAAGCTTTCTTT
CDR3aa: CASSLGQGNTEAFF
v_gene: TRBV18
d_gene: TRBD1
j_gene: TRBJ1-1
abundance: NA

CDR3nt: TGTGCCAGCAGTTCCCCCTCGGGCGGGAGGGTCTACGAGCAGTACTTC
CDR3aa: CASSSPSGGRVYEQYF
v_gene: TRBV28
d_gene: TRBD2
j_gene: TRBJ2-7
abundance: NA

CDR3nt: TGTGCCAGCAGTCCATCTCCGGGCTACGAGCAGTACTTC
CDR3aa: CASSPSPGYEQYF
v_gene: TRBV6-5
d_gene: NA
j_gene: TRBJ2-7
abundance: once

CDR3nt: TGTGCCAGCAGCTTGATAAGACAGGGCCAAGAGACCCAGTACTTC
CDR3aa: CASSLIRQGQETQYF
v_gene: TRBV5-6
d_gene: TRBD1
j_gene: TRBJ2-5
abundance: NA

CDR3nt: TGTGCCAGCAGTTACGACAGGGGGGGGCCCTACGAGCAGTACTTC
CDR3aa: CASSYDRGGPYEQYF
v_gene: TRBV27
d_gene: TRBD1
j_gene: TRBJ2-7
abundance: NA

CDR3nt: TGTGCCATCAGCGCACGGGCGGGGGGTGAGAACACTGAAGCTTTCTTT
CDR3aa: CAISARAGGENTEAFF
v_gene: TRBV10-3
d_gene: NA
j_gene: TRBJ1-1
abundance: few

CDR3nt: TGTGCCAGCAGCGAGGCTGTAAGGACAGGAACTGGAAACACCATATATTTT
CDR3aa: CASSEAVRTGTGNTIYF
v_gene: TRBV9
d_gene: TRBD1
j_gene: TRBJ1-3
abundance: NA

CDR3nt: TGCGCCAGCGCCCCTTTACAGAGCTACGAGCAGTACTTC
CDR3aa: CASAPLQSYEQYF
v_gene: TRBV5-1
d_gene: NA
j_gene: TRBJ2-7
abundance: once

CDR3nt: TGTGCCAGTAGTATGACAGGGGGCACCTATAGAAACACCATATATTTT
CDR3aa: CASSMTGGTYRNTIYF
v_gene: TRBV19
d_gene: TRBD1
j_gene: TRBJ1-3
abundance: NA

CDR3nt: TGTGCCAGCACCTCGACTAGGAACGGCAATGAGCAGTTCTTC
CDR3aa: CASTSTRNGNEQFF
v_gene: TRBV7-2
d_gene: NA
j_gene: TRBJ2-1
abundance: NA

CDR3nt: TGTGCCACTAACGTGGTGAACTATGGCTACACCTTC
CDR3aa: CATNVVNYGYTF
v_gene: TRBV19
d_gene: NA
j_gene: TRBJ1-2
abundance: few